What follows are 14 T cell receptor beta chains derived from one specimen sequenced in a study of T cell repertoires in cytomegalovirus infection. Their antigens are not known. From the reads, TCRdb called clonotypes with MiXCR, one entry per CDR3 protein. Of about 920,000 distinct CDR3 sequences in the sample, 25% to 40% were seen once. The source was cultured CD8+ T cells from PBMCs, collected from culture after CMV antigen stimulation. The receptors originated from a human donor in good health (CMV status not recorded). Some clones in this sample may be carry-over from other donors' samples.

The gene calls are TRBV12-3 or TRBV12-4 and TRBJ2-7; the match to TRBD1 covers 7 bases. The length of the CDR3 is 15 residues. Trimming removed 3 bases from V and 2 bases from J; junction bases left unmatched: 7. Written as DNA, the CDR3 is TGTGCCAGCAGTTTGCAAGGGGGCTATCCCTACGAGCAGTACGTC. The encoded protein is CASSLQGGYPYEQYV.

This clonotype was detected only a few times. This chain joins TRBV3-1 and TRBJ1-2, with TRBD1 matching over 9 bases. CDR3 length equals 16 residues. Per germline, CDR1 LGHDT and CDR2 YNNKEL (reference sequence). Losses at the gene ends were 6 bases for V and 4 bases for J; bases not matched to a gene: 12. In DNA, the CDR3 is TGTGCCAGCAGTCAACCGCGGGACAGGGACATCTATGGCTACACCTTC. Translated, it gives CASSQPRDRDIYGYTF.

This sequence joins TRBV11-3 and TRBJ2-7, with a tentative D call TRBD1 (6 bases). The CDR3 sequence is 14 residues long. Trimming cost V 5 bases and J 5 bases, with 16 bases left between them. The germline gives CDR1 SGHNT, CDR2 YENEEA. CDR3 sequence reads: CASSPSTGQHEQYF. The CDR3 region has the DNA TGTGCCAGCAGCCCATCGACAGGCCAACACGAGCAGTACTTC.

The CDR3 region has the DNA TGTGCCAGCAGCTCCTCCTCGACAGGGGCTGGAGCGAACACCGGGGAGCTGTTTTTT. It yields the protein CASSSSSTGAGANTGELFF. The chain is built from TRBV27 and TRBJ2-2; TRBD1 agrees at 8 bases. CDR1 is MNHEY and CDR2 is SMNVEV in the germline V gene (reference sequence). Germline trimming cut 6 bases from V and 0 bases from J; bases unmatched to any gene: 15. This CDR3 is 19 amino acids long.

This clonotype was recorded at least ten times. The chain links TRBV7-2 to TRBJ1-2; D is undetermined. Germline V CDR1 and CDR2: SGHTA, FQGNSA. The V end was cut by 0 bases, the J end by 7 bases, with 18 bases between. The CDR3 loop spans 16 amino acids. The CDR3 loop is CASSLARQEDGFGYTF. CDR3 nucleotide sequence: TGTGCCAGCAGCTTAGCGAGGCAGGAGGATGGCTTTGGCTACACCTTC.

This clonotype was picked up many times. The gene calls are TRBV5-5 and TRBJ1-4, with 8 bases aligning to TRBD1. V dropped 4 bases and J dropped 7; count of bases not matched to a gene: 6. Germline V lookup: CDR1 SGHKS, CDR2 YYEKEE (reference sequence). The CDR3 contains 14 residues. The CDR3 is CASSPDRGGEKLFF. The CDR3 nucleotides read TGTGCCAGCAGCCCCGACAGGGGAGGTGAAAAACTGTTTTTT.

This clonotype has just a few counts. The CDR3 reads CASSLGTEFSKNIQYF. The CDR3 nucleotides are TGTGCCAGCAGCTTAGGGACAGAATTCTCCAAAAACATTCAGTACTTC. This chain joins TRBV7-9 and TRBJ2-4, with a weak D call TRBD1 (6 bases). CDR1 SEHNR and CDR2 FQNEAQ come from the germline V gene (reference sequence). V lost 1 base, J lost 2 bases, and 12 bases lay in between. This CDR3 is built from 16 residues.

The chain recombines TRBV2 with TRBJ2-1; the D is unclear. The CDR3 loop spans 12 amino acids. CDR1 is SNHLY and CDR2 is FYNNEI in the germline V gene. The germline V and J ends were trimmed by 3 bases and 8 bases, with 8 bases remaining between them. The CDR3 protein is CASSEGNYEQFF. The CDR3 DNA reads TGTGCCAGCAGTGAGGGTAATTATGAGCAGTTCTTC. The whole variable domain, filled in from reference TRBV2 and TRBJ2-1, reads EPEVTQTPSHQVTQMGQEVILRCVPISNHLYFYWYRQILGQKVEFLVSFYNNEISEKSEIFDDQFSVERPDGSNFTLKIRSTKLEDSAMYFCASSEGNYEQFFGPGTRLTVL.

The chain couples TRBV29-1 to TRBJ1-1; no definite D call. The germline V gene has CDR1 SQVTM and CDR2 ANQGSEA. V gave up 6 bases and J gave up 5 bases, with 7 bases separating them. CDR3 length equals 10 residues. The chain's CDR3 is CSVVETEAFF. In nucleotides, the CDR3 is TGCAGCGTGGTCGAGACTGAAGCTTTCTTT.

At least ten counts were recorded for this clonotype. CDR3 sequence reads: CASSLDRTGGYHEQYF. DNA of the CDR3: TGTGCCAGCAGCTTAGATCGGACAGGGGGTTACCACGAGCAGTACTTC. The V and J genes are TRBV7-9 and TRBJ2-7, with TRBD1 matching over 10 bases. This CDR3 has 16 residues. Trimming cost V 1 base and J 5 bases; bases outside gene matches: 8. Germline V CDR1 and CDR2: SEHNR, FQNEAQ (reference sequence).

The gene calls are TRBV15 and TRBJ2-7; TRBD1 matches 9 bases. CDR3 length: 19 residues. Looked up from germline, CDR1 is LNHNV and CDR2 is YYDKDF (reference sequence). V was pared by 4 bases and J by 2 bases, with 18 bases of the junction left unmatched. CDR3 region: CATSMSGARTGTGTYEQYF. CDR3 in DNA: TGTGCCACCAGCATGTCAGGCGCGAGGACAGGGACAGGGACCTACGAGCAGTACTTC.

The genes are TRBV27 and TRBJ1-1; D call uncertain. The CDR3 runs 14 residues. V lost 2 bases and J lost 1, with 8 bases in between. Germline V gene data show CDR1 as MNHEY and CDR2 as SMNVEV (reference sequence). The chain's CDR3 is CASSLTDKNTEAFF. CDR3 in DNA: TGTGCCAGCAGTTTAACCGACAAGAACACTGAAGCTTTCTTT.

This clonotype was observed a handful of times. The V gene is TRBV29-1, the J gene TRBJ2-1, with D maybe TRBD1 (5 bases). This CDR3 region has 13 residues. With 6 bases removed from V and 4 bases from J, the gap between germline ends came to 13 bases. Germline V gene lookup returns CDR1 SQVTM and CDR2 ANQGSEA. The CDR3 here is CSVGPAIYNEQFF. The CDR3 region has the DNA TGCAGCGTGGGGCCAGCGATTTACAATGAGCAGTTCTTC.

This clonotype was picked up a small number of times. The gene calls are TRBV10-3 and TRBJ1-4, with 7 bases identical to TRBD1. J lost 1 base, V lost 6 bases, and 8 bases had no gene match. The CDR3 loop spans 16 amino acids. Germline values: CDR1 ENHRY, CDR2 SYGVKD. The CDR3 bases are TGTGCCATCAGAACAGGGGATGGTGGAACTAATGAAAAACTGTTTTTT. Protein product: CAIRTGDGGTNEKLFF.